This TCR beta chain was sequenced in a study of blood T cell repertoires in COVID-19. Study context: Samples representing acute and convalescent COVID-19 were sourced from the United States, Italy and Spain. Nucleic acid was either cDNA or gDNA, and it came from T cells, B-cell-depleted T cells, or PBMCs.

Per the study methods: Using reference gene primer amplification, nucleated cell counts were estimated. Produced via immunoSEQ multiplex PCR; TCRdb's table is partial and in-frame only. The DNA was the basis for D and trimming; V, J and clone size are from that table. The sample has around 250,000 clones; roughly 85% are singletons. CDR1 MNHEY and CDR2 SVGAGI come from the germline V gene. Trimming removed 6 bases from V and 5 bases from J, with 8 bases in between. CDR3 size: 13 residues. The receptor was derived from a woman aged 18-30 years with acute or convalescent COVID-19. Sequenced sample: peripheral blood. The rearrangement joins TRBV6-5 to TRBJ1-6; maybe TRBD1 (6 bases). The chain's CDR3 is CASRQGNNSPLHF. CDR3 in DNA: TGTGCCAGCAGACAGGGAAATAATTCACCCCTCCACTTT.